This T cell receptor (beta chain) derives from a study of CD8 T cells in ankylosing spondylitis (dated by TCRdb to about 2017). About the investigation overall: To find TCR variants linked to disease, the study profiled T cell receptor beta repertoires in ankylosing spondylitis patients and healthy donors. The full study cohort comprised about 25 ankylosing spondylitis patients and 85 to 120 healthy donors. Samples of peripheral blood were taken, and for ankylosing spondylitis patients, synovial fluid was collected as well. The study at large found these results: Some motif variants had previously been reported in the synovial fluid and blood of reactive arthritis patients, which suggests shared mechanisms of disease initiation. Blood from ankylosing spondylitis patients appeared to be characterized by a TCR beta motif composed of 7 to 9 highly homologous amino acid variants. The disease-linked clones were reported to be significantly enriched in matched synovial fluid samples from ankylosing spondylitis patients. A CD8+ phenotype was shown by the disease-linked clones, which were found at relatively low frequencies in peripheral blood.

Instrument used: Illumina HiSeq 2500. Quantitative 5'-RACE with molecular barcodes was the method used to prepare the TCR beta libraries. The original pipeline was this. A new computational method, built on a probabilistic model of VDJ rearrangement, was used to identify disease-linked TCR variants. TCRdb's own reprocessing of the public reads used fastp at Q25 and MiXCR and kept productive beta chains. Entries that share a CDR3 protein sequence are merged under the most common genes and DNA. TCRdb, not the original authors, processed these V and J calls. The sample table lists fewer than 550,000 distinct CDR3 sequences, approximately 5.3% of them with a count of one. Roughly 3.5% of the sample belongs to the ten largest clones. This clonotype was counted at least ten times. The antigen it recognizes is unknown. No base quality values were provided; no much bigger clone lies one nucleotide off. The germline V gene gives CDR1 as MNHNS and CDR2 as SASEGT. Unmatched junction bases come to 9, with V trimmed by 6 bases and J by 4 bases. From cysteine to phenylalanine, the CDR3 is 15 amino acids long. Only the CDR3 region is kept as DNA, spanning 45 bases read in frame from base 1.

The source material was blood, either unsorted or a sorted T cell fraction (not recorded which). This TCR was sampled from a male donor with ankylosing spondylitis. The chain links TRBV6-1 with TRBJ1-3; TRBD1 lines up with 7 middle nucleotides. The CDR3: CASRLPGTVGNTIYF. Here is the DNA: TGTGCCAGCAGATTGCCCGGGACAGTCGGAAACACCATATATTTT.